These 18 T cell receptor beta chains originate from one sample sequenced in a study of blood T cell repertoires in COVID-19. The assay was immunoSEQ multiplex PCR, and TCRdb's table has in-frame clones only and misses some. The data show a few hundred thousand clones, approximately 90% seen once. Input material: peripheral blood. The receptors here all came from a woman aged 55-69 years with COVID-19, enrolled during active disease.

The rearrangement links TRBV7-9 to TRBJ1-2; D not resolved. The CDR3 totals 16 residues. Looked up from germline, CDR1 is SEHNR and CDR2 is FQNEAQ (reference sequence). Trimming removed 4 bases at V and 1 base at J, with 16 bases between. CDR3 in amino acids: CASSSSVRGFNYGYTF. CDR3 bases: TGTGCCAGCAGCTCCTCCGTACGGGGTTTTAACTATGGCTACACCTTC.

The gene calls are TRBV4-1 and TRBJ2-1, with D unclear. CDR1 and CDR2 from the germline V gene are MGHRA and YSYEKL. Trimming removed 0 bases from V and 2 bases from J, with 11 bases in between. There are 16 residues in the CDR3. CDR3 amino acids: CASSQDIQVPYNEQFF. CDR3 bases: TGCGCCAGCAGCCAAGATATCCAGGTACCCTACAATGAGCAGTTCTTC.

The chain links TRBV6-1 to TRBJ2-7, with a tentative D call TRBD2 (5 bases). Per the germline V gene, CDR1 is MNHNS and CDR2 is SASEGT. CDR3 size: 14 residues. V gave up 2 bases and J gave up 3 bases, with 11 bases separating them. This CDR3 is CASSESGAGYEQYF. DNA for the CDR3: TGTGCCAGCAGTGAATCTGGTGCGGGCTACGAGCAGTACTTC.

The V gene is TRBV7-2, the J gene TRBJ2-2, with 9 bases matching TRBD1. CDR3 length: 14 residues. Germline CDR1 SGHTA, CDR2 FQGNSA. With V trimmed by 5 bases and J by 5 bases, 3 bases remained unmatched. The CDR3 DNA is TGTGCCAGCAGCCCACAGGGGGCGACCGGGGAGCTGTTTTTT. This codes for CASSPQGATGELFF.

The CDR3 region is CASSVSDRAYTQYF. CDR3 sequence (DNA): TGTGCCAGCAGCGTTTCTGACAGAGCGTATACGCAGTATTTT. The chain has TRBV9 and TRBJ2-3; D might be TRBD1 (5 bases). Germline lookup yields CDR1 SGDLS and CDR2 YYNGEE. The V end was cut by 2 bases, the J end by 7 bases, with 14 bases between. There are 14 residues in the CDR3.

This rearrangement joins TRBV18 to TRBJ1-4; D not certain. This CDR3 comprises 13 residues. Germline V gene data show CDR1 as KGHSH and CDR2 as LQKENI. Trimming took 4 bases from V and 7 from J, leaving 10 bases between them. CDR3 loop: CASSLSRVEKLFF. As DNA, the CDR3 is TGTGCCAGCTCACTGTCTCGGGTTGAAAAACTGTTTTTT.

Here the CDR3 reads CASSFLSFGSYEQYF. The CDR3 DNA reads as TGTGCCAGCAGTTTTTTGTCCTTCGGGTCCTACGAGCAGTACTTC. The V call is TRBV28, the J call TRBJ2-7; D remains ambiguous. This CDR3 is 15 amino acids long. Germline values: CDR1 MDHEN, CDR2 SYDVKM. V dropped 3 bases and J dropped 1 base, with 13 bases sitting between them.

V usage is TRBV5-1 and J usage is TRBJ2-2; 8 bases map to TRBD2. Per the germline V gene, CDR1 is SGHRS and CDR2 is YFSETQ. The J segment lost 5 bases and the V segment lost 2 bases, leaving 5 bases of the junction unmatched. The CDR3 is 15 residues long. CDR3 sequence reads: CASSFSGGDTGELFF. As DNA, the CDR3 is TGCGCCAGCAGCTTTTCCGGGGGGGATACCGGGGAGCTGTTTTTT.

This clone was seen only a few times. The CDR3 sequence is CAWGTTGQRLGYTF. The CDR3 region has the DNA TGTGCCTGGGGTACTACGGGACAAAGGCTTGGCTACACCTTC. The chain couples TRBV30 to TRBJ1-2; TRBD1 is a possible D gene (6 bases). V gave up 5 bases and J gave up 7 bases, with 20 bases separating them. This CDR3 region has 14 residues. CDR1 is GTSNPN and CDR2 is SVGIG in the germline V gene (reference sequence). The full variable domain, in which reference TRBV30 and TRBJ1-2 provide the parts outside the CDR3, is SQTIHQWPATLVQPVGSPLSLECTVEGTSNPNLYWYRQAAGRGLQLLFYSVGIGQISSEVPQNLSASRPQDRQFILSSKKLLLSDSGFYLCAWGTTGQRLGYTFGSGTRLTVV.

The rearrangement links TRBV6-6 to TRBJ2-7; 8 bases map to TRBD1. This CDR3 is 13 amino acids long. Per germline, CDR1 MNHNY and CDR2 SVGAGI (reference sequence). The ends lost 7 bases at V and 4 bases at J; junction bases unmatched: 6. In nucleotides, the CDR3 is TGTGCCAGCACTAGGACAGGGTCGTACGAGCAGTACTTC. This encodes CASTRTGSYEQYF.

The rearrangement joins TRBV4-2 to TRBJ1-6; the match to TRBD1 covers 7 bases. The CDR3 spans 15 residues. The junction had 3 bases not matched to a gene; V was cut back by 0 bases and J by 7 bases. Germline CDR1 reads LGHNA; CDR2 reads YNFKEQ. The CDR3 reads CASSQERRGNSPLHF. In DNA form, the CDR3 reads TGTGCCAGCAGCCAAGAACGCAGGGGGAATTCACCCCTCCACTTT.

The chain uses TRBV6-6 and TRBJ2-1; a weak D match, TRBD1 (6 bases). Trimming removed 5 bases from V and 0 bases from J, with 11 bases in between. The germline gives CDR1 MNHNY, CDR2 SVGAGI (reference sequence). The CDR3 extends over 15 amino acids. The CDR3 is CASSTGQSSYNEQFF. In DNA, the CDR3 is TGTGCCAGCAGTACTGGACAGAGCTCCTACAATGAGCAGTTCTTC.

This clone occurred once. The V call is TRBV7-9, the J call TRBJ1-6; D gene unclear. Germline V gives CDR1 SEHNR, CDR2 FQNEAQ (reference sequence). V lost 5 bases and J lost 10, with 15 bases in between. This CDR3 comprises 14 residues. The CDR3 DNA reads as TGTGCCAGCAGCGTAGATCAGGATCCCTCACCCCTCCACTTT. Protein product: CASSVDQDPSPLHF.

The chain employs TRBV2 and TRBJ1-5, with TRBD1 as a possible D gene (5 bases). The germline gives CDR1 SNHLY, CDR2 FYNNEI. V lost 4 bases to trimming and J lost 6 bases, with 16 bases between them. The CDR3 is 15 amino acids. The CDR3 reads CASSGSRDGRQPQHF. The CDR3, as DNA: TGTGCCAGCAGTGGTAGCAGGGATGGACGTCAGCCCCAGCATTTT.

The chain has TRBV9 and TRBJ1-1; tentative D call: TRBD1 (6 bases). Germline CDR1 SGDLS, CDR2 YYNGEE. V gave up 0 bases and J gave up 5 bases, with 14 bases separating them. CDR3 size: 15 residues. The CDR3 coding sequence is TGTGCCAGCAGCGTAGCGGGTTCAGGGGCGACTGAAGCTTTCTTT. As protein: CASSVAGSGATEAFF.

The CDR3, as DNA: TGCGCCAGCAGCTTACAGGGAAACACCATATATTTT. Encoded protein: CASSLQGNTIYF. This sequence joins TRBV5-1 and TRBJ1-3; D not certain. Trimming cost V 2 bases and J 4 bases, with 4 bases left between them. The germline CDR1 and CDR2 sequences are SGHRS and YFSETQ. The CDR3 is 12 amino acids.

The chain combines TRBV19 with TRBJ1-1; 8 bases map to TRBD1. V shed 5 bases and J 7 bases; nucleotides not matched to a gene: 9. CDR3 length equals 14 residues. Looked up from germline, CDR1 is LNHDA and CDR2 is SQIVND (reference sequence). The CDR3 sequence is CASSGGQALLEAFF. The CDR3 DNA reads TGTGCCAGTAGTGGGGGACAGGCCCTTCTTGAAGCTTTCTTT. Full variable domain (outside the CDR3, taken from reference TRBV19 and TRBJ1-1): DGGITQSPKYLFRKEGQNVTLSCEQNLNHDAMYWYRQDPGQGLRLIYYSQIVNDFQKGDIAEGYSVSREKKESFPLTVTSAQKNPTAFYLCASSGGQALLEAFFGQGTRLTVV.

The chain combines TRBV9 with TRBJ2-7; 11 bases map to TRBD1. Germline V gene data show CDR1 as SGDLS and CDR2 as YYNGEE. This CDR3 has 16 amino acids. V shed 0 bases, J shed 2 bases, and the junction held 4 bases outside the gene matches. The CDR3 loop reads CASSVGEDRGPYEQYF. The CDR3 DNA is TGTGCCAGCAGCGTAGGGGAGGACAGGGGGCCCTACGAGCAGTACTTC.